This entry lists 27 T cell receptor beta chains sequenced from one sample in a study of shared clonotypes between healthy human individuals. Method: immunoSEQ multiplex PCR; TCRdb's copy keeps in-frame clones and lacks some. The sample contains about 2.3 million clones, 93% of which appear only once. The source material was naive CD4+ T cells from PBMCs. This sample's subset: CD45RA+ positively selected. All receptors come from a man aged 18 to 30 in good health. Some clones in this sample may be carry-over from other donors' samples.

Details on this clone: The same CDR3 also results from other DNA sequences found in this sample. This CDR3 is CASSIWGEQFF. The CDR3, as DNA: TGTGCCAGTAGTATCTGGGGTGAGCAGTTCTTC. The chain joins TRBV19 to TRBJ2-1; D remains unclear. Germline V lookup: CDR1 LNHDA, CDR2 SQIVND (reference sequence). There are 11 residues in the CDR3. V shed 3 bases and J shed 9 bases, with 6 bases lying between them. Supplemented by reference TRBV19 and TRBJ2-1, the full variable domain reads DGGITQSPKYLFRKEGQNVTLSCEQNLNHDAMYWYRQDPGQGLRLIYYSQIVNDFQKGDIAEGYSVSREKKESFPLTVTSAQKNPTAFYLCASSIWGEQFFGPGTRLTVL.

The chain is built from TRBV4-1 and TRBJ1-5, with D possibly TRBD1 on 6 matching bases. V shed 1 base and J shed 4 bases, with 14 bases lying between them. This CDR3 comprises 16 residues. CDR1 is MGHRA and CDR2 is YSYEKL in the germline V gene. The CDR3 DNA is TGCGCCAGCAGCCAAGTGCCCAGGGGAGGTAATCAGCCCCAGCATTTT. This sequence encodes CASSQVPRGGNQPQHF.

V usage is TRBV28 and J usage is TRBJ1-2, with no clear D. The CDR3 consists of 13 residues. V gave up 8 bases and J gave up 6 bases, with 16 bases separating them. Germline CDR1 MDHEN, CDR2 SYDVKM. CDR3 protein: CASLSASEHGYTF. DNA for the CDR3: TGTGCCAGCCTATCGGCCTCAGAGCATGGCTACACCTTC.

The V gene is TRBV9, the J gene TRBJ2-7; D is unclear. Germline values: CDR1 SGDLS, CDR2 YYNGEE. The CDR3 has 13 amino acids. Trimming removed 0 bases at V and 9 bases at J, with 13 bases between. The CDR3 sequence is CASSVGPSQAQYF. The CDR3 nucleotides read TGTGCCAGCAGCGTAGGACCAAGCCAGGCGCAGTACTTC.

This chain connects TRBV27 to TRBJ2-2; no clear D gene. Germline V gives CDR1 MNHEY, CDR2 SMNVEV (reference sequence). The CDR3 is 15 residues long. Trimming shortened V by 5 bases and J by 0 bases, and 10 bases separated the two germline ends. Written as DNA, the CDR3 is TGTGCCAGCAGTACTACAGTCGCGAACACCGGGGAGCTGTTTTTT. This sequence encodes CASSTTVANTGELFF.

The V call is TRBV5-1, the J call TRBJ2-4; TRBD1 aligns across 9 bases. The V segment lost 5 bases and the J segment 3 bases; nucleotides outside the gene matches: 3. The CDR3 spans 14 residues. Germline CDR1 and CDR2: SGHRS and YFSETQ. The CDR3 region is CASSVDRGKNIQYF. CDR3 sequence (DNA): TGCGCCAGCAGTGTGGACAGGGGCAAAAACATTCAGTACTTC. The variable domain in full, completed from reference TRBV5-1 and TRBJ2-4, reads KAGVTQTPRYLIKTRGQQVTLSCSPISGHRSVSWYQQTPGQGLQFLFEYFSETQRNKGNFPGRFSGRQFSNSRSEMNVSTLELGDSALYLCASSVDRGKNIQYFGAGTRLSVL.

The chain carries TRBV7-6 and TRBJ2-2; maybe TRBD2 (5 bases). The V end was cut by 1 base, the J end by 10 bases, with 16 bases between. The CDR3 is 15 residues long. The germline V gene encodes CDR1 SGHVS and CDR2 FNYEAQ. The CDR3 protein is CASSLDEVGGLELFF. Written as DNA, the CDR3 is TGTGCCAGCAGCTTAGACGAGGTTGGCGGGTTGGAGCTGTTTTTT.

The chain combines TRBV14 with TRBJ2-7; 9 bases fit TRBD1. Germline V gene data show CDR1 as SGHDN and CDR2 as FVKESK. The CDR3 has 15 residues. V was pared by 6 bases and J by 3 bases, with 9 bases of the junction left unmatched. The CDR3 region has the DNA TGTGCCAGCAGATCAACCGGGACAGGGTTCTACGAGCAGTACTTC. Translating gives CASRSTGTGFYEQYF.

The CDR3 bases are TGTGCCAGCTCACCCCGAAAGGACGAAAACATTCAGTACTTC. Its translation is CASSPRKDENIQYF. The chain links TRBV18 to TRBJ2-4; D remains unclear. V dropped 3 bases and J dropped 5 bases, with 11 bases sitting between them. Germline V gene data show CDR1 as KGHSH and CDR2 as LQKENI. CDR3 size: 14 residues.

For the CDR3, the DNA is TGTGCCAGCAGTTTACAGGGGCCCCAAGGTACTGAAGCTTTCTTT. Protein: CASSLQGPQGTEAFF. The chain couples TRBV28 to TRBJ1-1; D is possibly TRBD1 (6 bases). This CDR3 has 15 amino acids. The germline gives CDR1 MDHEN, CDR2 SYDVKM. V lost 2 bases and J lost 5, with 15 bases in between. Variable domain in full (rest from reference TRBV28 and TRBJ1-1): DVKVTQSSRYLVKRTGEKVFLECVQDMDHENMFWYRQDPGLGLRLIYFSYDVKMKEKGDIPEGYSVSREKKERFSLILESASTNQTSMYLCASSLQGPQGTEAFFGQGTRLTVV.

This chain uses TRBV5-4 with TRBJ2-1; D possibly corresponds to TRBD1 (6 bases). The CDR3 totals 16 residues. The germline V gene has CDR1 SGHNT and CDR2 YYREEE (reference sequence). The V end was cut by 0 bases, the J end by 5 bases, with 15 bases between. The CDR3 sequence: CASSLAAFRQDNEQFF. The CDR3 DNA follows: TGTGCCAGCAGCTTGGCCGCTTTCAGACAGGACAATGAGCAGTTCTTC.

The V call is TRBV7-3, the J call TRBJ2-5; D remains ambiguous. Germline V gene sequence: CDR1 SGHTA, CDR2 FQGTGA. The V and J ends lost 2 bases and 2 bases respectively, with 6 bases between them. The CDR3 runs to 13 residues. CDR3 coding DNA: TGTGCCAGCAGCTTATCCCAGCAAGAGACCCAGTACTTC. Protein: CASSLSQQETQYF. Full variable domain (remainder filled in from reference TRBV7-3 and TRBJ2-5): GAGVSQTPSNKVTEKGKYVELRCDPISGHTALYWYRQSLGQGPEFLIYFQGTGAADDSGLPNDRFFAVRPEGSVSTLKIQRTERGDSAVYLCASSLSQQETQYFGPGTRLLVL.

The chain joins TRBV4-2 to TRBJ2-7; D call uncertain. The CDR3 is made up of 14 amino acids. V was clipped by 0 bases and J by 5 bases, with 11 bases between them. Germline loops: CDR1 LGHNA, CDR2 YNFKEQ. The CDR3 reads CASSQDLMGHEQYF. Written as DNA, the CDR3 is TGTGCCAGCAGCCAAGATCTAATGGGCCACGAGCAGTACTTC.

Points on this clone: One junction end disagrees with the germline gene, perhaps due to a read error. The chain couples TRBV4-2 to TRBJ1-2; no reliable D call. The length of the CDR3 is 8 residues. CDR1 and CDR2 (germline): LGHNA, YNFKEQ. The CDR3: CASSQAAF. The CDR3 DNA reads TGTGCCAGCAGCCAAGCCGCCTTC.

The chain has TRBV5-1 and TRBJ2-3; D uncertain. The V gene's germline CDR1 is SGHRS and CDR2 YFSETQ. The CDR3 runs to 13 residues. Trimming took off 4 bases at V and 6 bases at J, with 12 bases between the two ends. The CDR3 DNA is TGCGCCAGCAGCGAAGGACCTTCTGATACGCAGTATTTT. Amino acid sequence: CASSEGPSDTQYF.

The gene calls are TRBV27 and TRBJ1-5; a weak D match, TRBD1 (5 bases). This CDR3 has 18 residues. Germline-derived CDR1 and CDR2 are MNHEY and SMNVEV (reference sequence). V gave up 4 bases and J gave up 2 bases, with 21 bases separating them. The CDR3, as DNA: TGTGCCAGCAGTTCAGTTCAGGGAGCCCTTGGGGGCAATCAGCCCCAGCATTTT. Translating gives CASSSVQGALGGNQPQHF.

This chain joins TRBV5-1 and TRBJ2-7; TRBD1 agrees at 8 bases. Germline loops: CDR1 SGHRS, CDR2 YFSETQ. This CDR3 comprises 15 residues. V trimming: 3 bases; J trimming: 2 bases; junction bases outside the gene matches: 7. This chain's CDR3 is CASSWSTGDTYEQYF. The CDR3 DNA follows: TGCGCCAGCAGCTGGTCGACAGGGGATACCTACGAGCAGTACTTC.

V and J are TRBV9 and TRBJ2-5, with D perhaps given as TRBD1 or TRBD2 (5 bases each). Germline lookup yields CDR1 SGDLS and CDR2 YYNGEE. The CDR3 is made up of 17 amino acids. V was cut by 0 bases and J by 5 bases, with 20 bases left in between. Here the CDR3 reads CASSVGSTGTGSETQYF. CDR3 DNA: TGTGCCAGCAGCGTAGGGAGTACCGGGACGGGCTCCGAGACCCAGTACTTC.

As concerns this clone: The same CDR3 can be traced to other DNA sequences in this sample. The chain combines TRBV2 with TRBJ1-1; D not certain. Germline V gives CDR1 SNHLY, CDR2 FYNNEI. This CDR3 comprises 13 residues. Trimming pared 1 base from V and 1 base from J, leaving 4 bases between. For the CDR3, the DNA is TGTGCCAGCAGTGAAGAACGGAACACTGAAGCTTTCTTT. Protein: CASSEERNTEAFF.

The chain uses TRBV15 and TRBJ2-3, with 13 bases aligning to TRBD2. Trimming at V came to 0 bases and at J to 3 bases, leaving 3 bases not matched to a gene. CDR1 and CDR2 (germline): LNHNV, YYDKDF (reference sequence). This CDR3 region has 17 residues. The CDR3: CATSRDRTSGRTDTQYF. CDR3 bases: TGTGCCACCAGCAGAGACCGGACTAGCGGGAGAACAGATACGCAGTATTTT.

The chain is built from TRBV29-1 and TRBJ1-4; the D is unclear. This CDR3 is built from 12 residues. CDR1 is SQVTM, CDR2 ANQGSEA, per germline. V was pared by 6 bases and J by 5 bases, with 10 bases between. The chain's CDR3 is CSVQRGNEKLFF. The DNA of the CDR3 is TGCAGCGTCCAACGGGGAAATGAAAAACTGTTTTTT.

This chain links TRBV5-1 with TRBJ2-3, with D perhaps TRBD2 (6 bases). Trimming shortened V by 2 bases and J by 3 bases, and 25 bases separated the two germline ends. The length of the CDR3 is 19 residues. Looked up from germline, CDR1 is SGHRS and CDR2 is YFSETQ. The CDR3: CASSLTNTGLALRTDTQYF. For the CDR3, the DNA is TGCGCCAGCAGCTTAACAAACACGGGGCTAGCGTTAAGGACAGATACGCAGTATTTT.

The chain links TRBV7-9 to TRBJ1-1; 8 nucleotides align to TRBD1. This CDR3 has 13 residues. Germline CDR1 is SEHNR and CDR2 is FQNEAQ (reference sequence). The J segment lost 4 bases and the V segment lost 6 bases, leaving 4 bases of the junction unmatched. CDR3 bases: TGTGCCAGCAGGGGACAGGAAGGCACTGAAGCTTTCTTT. This gives the protein CASRGQEGTEAFF. Full variable domain (outside the CDR3, taken from reference TRBV7-9 and TRBJ1-1): DTGVSQNPRHKITKRGQNVTFRCDPISEHNRLYWYRQTLGQGPEFLTYFQNEAQLEKSRLLSDRFSAERPKGSFSTLEIQRTEQGDSAMYLCASRGQEGTEAFFGQGTRLTVV.

This chain uses TRBV6-5 with TRBJ2-2; D unclear. V lost 9 bases, J lost 5 bases, and 7 bases lay in between. Germline loops: CDR1 MNHEY, CDR2 SVGAGI. The CDR3 loop spans 11 amino acids. The DNA of the CDR3 is TGTGCCAGTGGAATGACCGGGGAGCTGTTTTTT. It is translated as CASGMTGELFF.

The CDR3 loop is CASSGDTGELFF. In DNA, the CDR3 is TGTGCCAGCAGCGGAGACACCGGGGAGCTGTTTTTT. The chain combines TRBV7-3 with TRBJ2-2; no reliable D call. The CDR3 covers 12 residues. Germline CDR1 reads SGHTA; CDR2 reads FQGTGA. V was clipped by 5 bases and J by 3 bases, with 4 bases between them.

V usage is TRBV5-6 and J usage is TRBJ2-5; a possible D gene is TRBD2 (5 bases). This CDR3 spans 13 amino acids. Germline CDR1 is SGHDT and CDR2 is YYEEEE. The V gene lost 7 bases and the J gene lost 3 bases, with 13 bases spanning the gap. The CDR3 sequence: CASGSGLEETQYF. CDR3 in DNA: TGTGCCAGCGGGAGTGGGTTAGAAGAGACCCAGTACTTC.

The rearrangement uses TRBV7-9 and TRBJ2-2; D is possibly TRBD2 (5 bases). This CDR3 has 16 residues. The V end lost 7 bases, the J end lost 2 bases, and 17 bases lay between the germline ends. Germline V gene lookup returns CDR1 SEHNR and CDR2 FQNEAQ (reference sequence). This CDR3 is CASTLRKTGNTGELFF. For the CDR3, the DNA is TGTGCCAGCACCCTAAGGAAGACGGGAAACACCGGGGAGCTGTTTTTT.